A selection of T cell receptor beta chains follows, all from one sample in a study of T cells in Graves' hyperthyroidism and ophthalmopathy. TCRdb passed the multiplex PCR reads through MiXCR, listing each CDR3 protein once. The sample contains about 350,000 distinct CDR3 sequences, 15% to 20% of which appear only once. What was sequenced was blood. All receptors come from a woman under 30 with Graves' hyperthyroidism. Both conserved end residues are part of each CDR3. The D gene is left open where the match is weak. Not all rows give a size; the values are once, few, many and, for expanded clones, a class.

d_call clone_size j_call v_call cdr3_aa cdr3_nt
NA many TRBJ1-5 TRBV6-1 CASSPQGGSNQPQHF TGTGCCAGCAGCCCCCAAGGCGGAAGCAATCAGCCCCAGCATTTT
NA NA TRBJ2-2 TRBV12-3/TRBV12-4 CASSPNQGGNGELFF TGTGCCAGCAGTCCCAATCAGGGAGGTAACGGGGAGCTGTTTTTT
NA many TRBJ1-5 TRBV18 CASSGEVNQPQHF TGTGCCAGCTCAGGGGAGGTCAATCAGCCCCAGCATTTT
NA NA TRBJ2-6 TRBV2 CATKSGANVLTF TGTGCCACCAAATCAGGGGCCAACGTCCTGACTTTC
TRBD1 many TRBJ1-5 TRBV6-1 CASSDFDRVQPQHF TGTGCCAGCAGTGACTTTGACAGGGTACAGCCCCAGCATTTT
NA NA TRBJ1-5 TRBV25-1 CASSEAGAYQPQHF TGTGCCAGCAGTGAGGCAGGGGCTTATCAGCCCCAGCATTTT
NA many TRBJ1-6 TRBV7-8 CASSLGGNSHSPLHF TGTGCCAGCAGCTTAGGGGGCAACAGCCATTCACCCCTCCACTTT
NA many TRBJ1-1 TRBV19 CASSIVGRDTEAFF TGTGCCAGTAGTATAGTCGGCAGAGACACTGAAGCTTTCTTT
TRBD2 many TRBJ2-7 TRBV6-1 CAARPSGTSYEQYF TGTGCCGCCAGGCCTAGCGGCACTTCCTACGAGCAGTACTTC
NA many TRBJ2-5 TRBV6-1 CASRTGRSQYF TGTGCCAGCAGAACCGGCCGTTCCCAGTACTTC